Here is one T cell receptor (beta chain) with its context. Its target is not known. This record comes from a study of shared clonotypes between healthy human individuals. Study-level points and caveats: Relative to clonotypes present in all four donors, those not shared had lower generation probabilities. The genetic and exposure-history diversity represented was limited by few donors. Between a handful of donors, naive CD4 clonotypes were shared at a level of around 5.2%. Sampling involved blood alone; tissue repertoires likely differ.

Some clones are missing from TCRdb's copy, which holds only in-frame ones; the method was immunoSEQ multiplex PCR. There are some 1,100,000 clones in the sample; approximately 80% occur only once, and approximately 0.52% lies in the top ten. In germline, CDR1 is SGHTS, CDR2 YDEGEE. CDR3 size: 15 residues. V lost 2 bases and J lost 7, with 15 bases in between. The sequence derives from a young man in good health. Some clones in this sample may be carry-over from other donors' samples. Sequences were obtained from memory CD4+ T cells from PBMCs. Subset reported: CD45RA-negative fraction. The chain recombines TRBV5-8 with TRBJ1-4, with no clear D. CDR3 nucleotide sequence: TGTGCCAGCAGCTTATACAAAGGGCAGGCTGAAAAACTGTTTTTT. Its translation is CASSLYKGQAEKLFF.